This is a list of T cell receptor beta chains from one sample in a study of control samples from healthy donors and cancer patients. TCRdb's copy holds only in-frame clones and misses some; the assay was immunoSEQ multiplex PCR. The sample gives approximately 170,000 clones, 90% to 95% of which show up once; 0.68% is in the top ten. Sequencing was carried out using blood. These receptors were taken from a woman younger than 45 in good health. The CDR3 runs from the conserved cysteine through the conserved F or W. A D gene is named only where the DNA matches it firmly. Not every row has a clone size; where given, it reads once, few, many or a size class.

V: TRBV19; J: TRBJ1-5; D: TRBD1; size: NA; CDR3: CASSIAQRRQGDQPQHF; DNA: TGTGCCAGTAGTATAGCCCAACGGAGACAGGGCGATCAGCCCCAGCATTTT
V: TRBV27; J: TRBJ2-7; D: NA; size: NA; CDR3: CASSLGAPYEQYF; DNA: TGTGCCAGCAGTTTAGGCGCACCCTACGAGCAGTACTTC
V: TRBV3-1/TRBV3-2; J: TRBJ1-5; D: NA; size: NA; CDR3: CASSQGGHSSSNQPQHF; DNA: TGTGCCAGCAGCCAAGGAGGACATTCCTCTAGCAATCAGCCCCAGCATTTT
V: TRBV24-1; J: TRBJ2-1; D: NA; size: NA; CDR3: CATAGLPGEQFF; DNA: TGTGCCACCGCGGGACTTCCGGGTGAGCAGTTCTTC
V: TRBV25-1; J: TRBJ2-5; D: NA; size: NA; CDR3: CASNSRVQETQYF; DNA: TGTGCCAGCAATAGCAGGGTACAAGAGACCCAGTACTTC
V: TRBV5-1; J: TRBJ1-1; D: NA; size: NA; CDR3: CASGSGRGTEAFF; DNA: TGCGCCAGCGGTAGCGGGCGTGGGACTGAAGCTTTCTTT
V: TRBV7-9; J: TRBJ1-2; D: NA; size: NA; CDR3: CATTNDRNYGYTF; DNA: TGTGCCACCACAAACGACAGAAACTATGGCTACACCTTC
V: TRBV14; J: TRBJ2-5; D: NA; size: NA; CDR3: CASSQELGTQYF; DNA: TGTGCCAGCAGCCAGGAGCTCGGGACCCAGTACTTC
V: TRBV6-2/TRBV6-3; J: TRBJ2-1; D: NA; size: NA; CDR3: CASSYFRGGEQFF; DNA: TGTGCCAGCAGTTATTTTAGGGGTGGGGAGCAGTTCTTC
V: TRBV28; J: TRBJ2-5; D: TRBD2; size: once; CDR3: CASSLVTSGSGVETQYF; DNA: TGTGCCAGCAGTTTGGTGACTAGCGGGAGTGGGGTAGAGACCCAGTACTTC
V: TRBV5-3; J: TRBJ2-7; D: NA; size: NA; CDR3: CARSYPTRPSSYEQYF; DNA: TGTGCCAGAAGCTACCCGACCAGACCAAGCTCCTACGAGCAGTACTTC
V: TRBV7-7; J: TRBJ2-2; D: NA; size: NA; CDR3: CASSPLVGTPGAGELFF; DNA: TGTGCCAGCAGCCCCCTTGTAGGGACCCCTGGGGCCGGGGAGCTGTTTTTT
V: TRBV3-1/TRBV3-2; J: TRBJ2-1; D: TRBD2; size: NA; CDR3: CASSFAPGTSRYNEQFF; DNA: TGTGCCAGCAGCTTTGCCCCGGGGACTAGCCGATACAATGAGCAGTTCTTC
V: TRBV7-9; J: TRBJ2-7; D: TRBD2; size: NA; CDR3: CASSLASTSGFYEQYF; DNA: TGTGCCAGCAGCTTAGCTAGTACTAGCGGCTTCTACGAGCAGTACTTC
V: TRBV5-1; J: TRBJ2-5; D: NA; size: NA; CDR3: CASSSIPQETQYF; DNA: TGCGCCAGCAGCTCGATACCTCAAGAGACCCAGTACTTC
V: TRBV6-4; J: TRBJ2-1; D: NA; size: few; CDR3: CASSDVGGGRNEQFF; DNA: TGTGCCAGCAGTGACGTTGGAGGGGGCCGGAATGAGCAGTTCTTC
V: TRBV6-5; J: TRBJ2-3; D: TRBD1; size: once; CDR3: CASRKGTGSPDTQYF; DNA: TGTGCCAGCAGGAAAGGGACAGGGTCACCAGATACGCAGTATTTT
V: TRBV28; J: TRBJ2-2; D: TRBD2; size: NA; CDR3: CASIGRAGGELFF; DNA: TGTGCCAGCATCGGGAGGGCCGGCGGGGAGCTGTTTTTT
V: TRBV4-1; J: TRBJ2-3; D: NA; size: once; CDR3: CASSQGFMGAFTDTQYF; DNA: TGCGCCAGCAGCCAAGGGTTCATGGGGGCCTTCACAGATACGCAGTATTTT
V: TRBV11-2; J: TRBJ1-5; D: NA; size: NA; CDR3: CASSLGGAGNQPQHF; DNA: TGTGCCAGCAGCTTAGGGGGCGCGGGCAATCAGCCCCAGCATTTT
V: TRBV10-3; J: TRBJ2-1; D: TRBD2; size: NA; CDR3: CAISESGGSYNEQFF; DNA: TGTGCCATCAGTGAGTCAGGCGGGAGCTACAATGAGCAGTTCTTC
V: TRBV4-3; J: TRBJ2-7; D: TRBD2; size: NA; CDR3: CASSQDGGSTYEQYF; DNA: TGCGCCAGCAGCCAAGACGGCGGGAGCACCTACGAGCAGTACTTC
V: TRBV4-1; J: TRBJ2-1; D: TRBD1; size: NA; CDR3: CASSGTGGRREGSSYNEQFF; DNA: TGCGCCAGCAGCGGGACAGGGGGGAGGCGGGAGGGGAGCTCCTACAATGAGCAGTTCTTC
V: TRBV3-1/TRBV3-2; J: TRBJ2-5; D: TRBD2; size: once; CDR3: CASSKRGVPGLAGRWGETQYF; DNA: TGTGCCAGCAGCAAAAGAGGGGTTCCGGGACTAGCGGGAAGGTGGGGGGAGACCCAGTACTTC
V: TRBV5-1; J: TRBJ2-7; D: TRBD1; size: NA; CDR3: CASSTAGGGYEQYF; DNA: TGCGCCAGCAGCACGGCAGGGGGCGGCTACGAGCAGTACTTC
V: TRBV7-3; J: TRBJ2-2; D: TRBD2; size: NA; CDR3: CASSSGLAGELFF; DNA: TGTGCCAGCAGCTCGGGACTAGCTGGGGAGCTGTTTTTT
V: TRBV7-2; J: TRBJ2-7; D: TRBD2; size: NA; CDR3: CASSLGGTRNLGEQYF; DNA: TGTGCCAGCAGCTTAGGAGGGACTAGGAACTTGGGGGAGCAGTACTTC
V: TRBV13; J: TRBJ1-3; D: NA; size: NA; CDR3: CASSDGQGGNTIYF; DNA: TGTGCCAGCAGCGACGGACAAGGGGGAAACACCATATATTTT
V: TRBV7-2; J: TRBJ1-3; D: TRBD1; size: NA; CDR3: CASSLGSGQGSGNTIYF; DNA: TGTGCCAGCAGCTTAGGTAGCGGACAGGGTTCTGGAAACACCATATATTTT
V: TRBV9; J: TRBJ2-3; D: TRBD2; size: NA; CDR3: CASSVDERGLALGTDTQYF; DNA: TGTGCCAGCAGCGTAGACGAGAGGGGACTAGCATTAGGCACAGATACGCAGTATTTT
V: TRBV5-1; J: TRBJ1-2; D: NA; size: NA; CDR3: CASSLGVGDGLGRYTF; DNA: TGCGCCAGCAGCTTGGGAGTCGGAGACGGACTCGGGCGCTACACCTTC
V: TRBV19; J: TRBJ2-2; D: NA; size: NA; CDR3: CASSPPNRPGELFF; DNA: TGTGCCAGTAGTCCCCCCAATCGGCCCGGGGAGCTGTTTTTT
V: TRBV6-2/TRBV6-3; J: TRBJ2-1; D: NA; size: NA; CDR3: CASSFSSSRGSDEQFF; DNA: TGTGCCAGCAGTTTCTCCTCTTCCAGAGGGTCGGATGAGCAGTTCTTC
V: TRBV5-1; J: TRBJ1-2; D: NA; size: NA; CDR3: CASRWDGGKFSNYGYTF; DNA: TGCGCCAGCAGATGGGACGGCGGAAAATTTTCTAACTATGGCTACACCTTC
V: TRBV9; J: TRBJ2-2; D: TRBD2; size: NA; CDR3: CASSALAGVNTGELFF; DNA: TGTGCCAGCAGCGCACTAGCGGGGGTGAACACCGGGGAGCTGTTTTTT
V: TRBV10-3; J: TRBJ2-7; D: TRBD1; size: NA; CDR3: CAIWDRGIEQYF; DNA: TGTGCCATCTGGGACAGGGGGATCGAGCAGTACTTC
V: TRBV15; J: TRBJ1-2; D: TRBD1; size: NA; CDR3: CATSREAGGFADGYTF; DNA: TGTGCCACCAGCAGAGAAGCAGGGGGGTTCGCTGATGGCTACACCTTC